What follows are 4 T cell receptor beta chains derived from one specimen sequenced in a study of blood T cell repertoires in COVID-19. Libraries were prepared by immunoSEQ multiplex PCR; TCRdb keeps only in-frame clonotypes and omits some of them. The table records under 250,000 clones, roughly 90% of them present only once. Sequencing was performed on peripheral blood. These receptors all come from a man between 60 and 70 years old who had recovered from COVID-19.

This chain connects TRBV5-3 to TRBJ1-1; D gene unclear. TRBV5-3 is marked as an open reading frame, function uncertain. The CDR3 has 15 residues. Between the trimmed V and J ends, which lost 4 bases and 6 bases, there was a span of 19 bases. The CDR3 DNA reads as TGTGCCAGAAGCCCTTTCCTACTCACGAGCGCTGAAGCTTTCTTT. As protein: CARSPFLLTSAEAFF.

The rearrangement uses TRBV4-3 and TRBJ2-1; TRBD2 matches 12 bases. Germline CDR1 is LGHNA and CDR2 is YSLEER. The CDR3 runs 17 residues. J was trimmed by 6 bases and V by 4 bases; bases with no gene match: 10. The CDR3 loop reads CASSLYRSGLAGNEQFF. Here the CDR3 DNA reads TGCGCCAGCAGCCTCTACCGATCGGGACTAGCGGGCAATGAGCAGTTCTTC.

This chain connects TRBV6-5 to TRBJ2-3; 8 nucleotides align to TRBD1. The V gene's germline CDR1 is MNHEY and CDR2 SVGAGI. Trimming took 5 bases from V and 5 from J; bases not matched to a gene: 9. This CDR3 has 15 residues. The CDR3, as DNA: TGTGCCAGCAGTCTCAGGGGGCTCCTGGTAGATACGCAGTATTTT. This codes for CASSLRGLLVDTQYF.

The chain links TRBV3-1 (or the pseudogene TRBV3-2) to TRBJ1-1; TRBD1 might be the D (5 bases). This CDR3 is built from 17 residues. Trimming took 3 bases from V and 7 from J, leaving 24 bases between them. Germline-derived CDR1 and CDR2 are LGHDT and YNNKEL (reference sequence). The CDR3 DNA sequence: TGTGCCAGCAGCCACGACATGCCAGTGGGGCCCAAGAGTGAAGCTTTCTTT. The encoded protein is CASSHDMPVGPKSEAFF.